Sequencing of this T cell receptor (beta chain) was carried out in a study of cytomegalovirus exposure and HLA in healthy donors. Findings of the study overall: The study found most TCR sequences rare, yet found some public TCRs in many donors. A few CMV-associated chains were confirmed in vitro to be specific for CMV antigens.

The V and J ends lost 1 base and 4 bases, in that order; junction bases with no gene match: 6. This CDR3 comprises 15 residues. Germline V gene lookup returns CDR1 SEHNR and CDR2 FQNEAQ (reference sequence). A remark on this clone: The antigen is not known.

This PCR relied on a set of 60 Vbeta primers and 13 Jbeta primers. The assay was immunoSEQ multiplex PCR, and TCRdb's table has in-frame clones only and misses some. The table has over 150,000 clones, roughly four fifths seen once. The source is a man between 18 and 35 years old in good health and CMV-seronegative. The sample comprised PBMCs. The gene calls are TRBV7-9 and TRBJ2-7; 8 bases map to TRBD2. CDR3 DNA: TGTGCCAGCAGCTTAGTGGCGGGAGGTAGTTACGAGCAGTACTTC. Protein: CASSLVAGGSYEQYF.